This T cell receptor beta chain originates from a study of blood T cell repertoires in COVID-19. As for the study in general: Collection of acute and convalescent COVID-19 samples took place in the United States, Italy and Spain. T cells, B-cell-depleted T cells, or PBMCs supplied cDNA or gDNA.

The CDR3 covers 14 residues. Germline V lookup: CDR1 MDHEN, CDR2 SYDVKM. J gave up 6 bases and V 11 bases, and 11 bases lay outside the gene matches. As handled by the study authors: It was from reference gene primer amplification that nucleated cell counts were estimated. Using immunoSEQ multiplex PCR, the repertoire was profiled, and TCRdb retains in-frame clones only, with some absent. D and trimming were read from the DNA, whereas the V and J calls and clone size are those reported in that table. Found here are tens of thousands of clones, about 83% of them singletons; the top ten hold 16%. The V and J genes are TRBV28 and TRBJ2-3; 10 bases map to TRBD2. The source material was peripheral blood. The receptor was isolated from a man between 40 and 49 years old with acute or convalescent COVID-19. The CDR3 protein is CAHSKRGGGDTQYF. CDR3 bases: TGTGCCCACTCCAAGCGGGGGGGCGGGGATACGCAGTATTTT.